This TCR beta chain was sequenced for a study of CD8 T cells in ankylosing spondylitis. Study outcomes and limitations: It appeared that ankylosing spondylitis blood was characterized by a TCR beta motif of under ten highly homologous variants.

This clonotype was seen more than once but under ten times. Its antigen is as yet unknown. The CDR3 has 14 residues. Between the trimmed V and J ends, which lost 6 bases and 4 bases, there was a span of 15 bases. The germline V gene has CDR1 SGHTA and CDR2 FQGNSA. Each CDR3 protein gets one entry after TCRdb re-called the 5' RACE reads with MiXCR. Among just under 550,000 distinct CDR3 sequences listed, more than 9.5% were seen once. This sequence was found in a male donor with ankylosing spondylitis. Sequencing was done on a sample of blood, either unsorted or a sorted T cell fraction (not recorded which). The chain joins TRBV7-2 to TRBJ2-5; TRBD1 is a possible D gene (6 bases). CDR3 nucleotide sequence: TGTGCCAGCAGTCATGGGACATCCGGAGAGACCCAGTACTTC. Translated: CASSHGTSGETQYF.